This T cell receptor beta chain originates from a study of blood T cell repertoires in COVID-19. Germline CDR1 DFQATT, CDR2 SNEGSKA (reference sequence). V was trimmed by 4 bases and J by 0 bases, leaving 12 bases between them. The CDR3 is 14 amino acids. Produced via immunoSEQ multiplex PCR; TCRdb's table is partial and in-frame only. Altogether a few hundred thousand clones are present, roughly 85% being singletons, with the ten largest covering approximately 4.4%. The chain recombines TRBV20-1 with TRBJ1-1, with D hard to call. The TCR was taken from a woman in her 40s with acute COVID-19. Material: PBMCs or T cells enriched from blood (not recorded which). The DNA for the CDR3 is TGCAGTGCTAATGAGGGCAACATGAACACTGAAGCTTTCTTT. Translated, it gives CSANEGNMNTEAFF.